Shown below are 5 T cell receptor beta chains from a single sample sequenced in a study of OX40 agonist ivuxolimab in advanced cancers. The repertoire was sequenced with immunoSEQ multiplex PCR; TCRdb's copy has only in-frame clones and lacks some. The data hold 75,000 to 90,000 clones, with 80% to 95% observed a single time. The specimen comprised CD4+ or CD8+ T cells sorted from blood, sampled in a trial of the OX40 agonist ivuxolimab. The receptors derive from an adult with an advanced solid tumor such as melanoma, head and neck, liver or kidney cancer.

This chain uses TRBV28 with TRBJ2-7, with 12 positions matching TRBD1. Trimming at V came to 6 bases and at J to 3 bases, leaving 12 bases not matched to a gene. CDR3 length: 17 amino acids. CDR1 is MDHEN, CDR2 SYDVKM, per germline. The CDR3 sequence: CASSPVPGQGASYEQYF. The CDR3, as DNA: TGTGCCAGCAGCCCTGTTCCGGGACAGGGGGCGAGCTACGAGCAGTACTTC.

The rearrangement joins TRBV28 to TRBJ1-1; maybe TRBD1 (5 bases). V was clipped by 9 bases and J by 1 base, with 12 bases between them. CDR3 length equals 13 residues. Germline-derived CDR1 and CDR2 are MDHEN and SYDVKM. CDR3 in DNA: TGTGCCAGTTTGACAGAGGCGAACACTGAAGCTTTCTTT. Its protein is CASLTEANTEAFF.

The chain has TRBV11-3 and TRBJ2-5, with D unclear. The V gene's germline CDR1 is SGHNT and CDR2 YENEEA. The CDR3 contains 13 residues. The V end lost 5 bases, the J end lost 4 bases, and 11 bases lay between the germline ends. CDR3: CASSKPGRETQYF. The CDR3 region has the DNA TGTGCCAGCAGCAAGCCAGGACGAGAGACCCAGTACTTC. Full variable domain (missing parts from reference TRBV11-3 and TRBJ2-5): EAGVVQSPRYKIIEKKQPVAFWCNPISGHNTLYWYLQNLGQGPELLIRYENEEAVDDSQLPKDRFSAERLKGVDSTLKIQPAELGDSAVYLCASSKPGRETQYFGPGTRLLVL.

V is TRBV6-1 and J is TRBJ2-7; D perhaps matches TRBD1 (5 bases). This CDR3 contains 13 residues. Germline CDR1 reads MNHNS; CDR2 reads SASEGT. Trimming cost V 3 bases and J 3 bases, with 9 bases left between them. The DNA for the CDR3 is TGTGCCAGCAGTGATGTCAGGGACTACGAGCAGTACTTC. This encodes CASSDVRDYEQYF.

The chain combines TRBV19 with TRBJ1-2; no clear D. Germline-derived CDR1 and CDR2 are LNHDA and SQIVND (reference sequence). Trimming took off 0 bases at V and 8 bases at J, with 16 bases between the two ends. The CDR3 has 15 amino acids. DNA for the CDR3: TGTGCCAGTAGTATAGAGGGGATCTCGGCCTCCGGCTACACCTTC. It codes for CASSIEGISASGYTF.